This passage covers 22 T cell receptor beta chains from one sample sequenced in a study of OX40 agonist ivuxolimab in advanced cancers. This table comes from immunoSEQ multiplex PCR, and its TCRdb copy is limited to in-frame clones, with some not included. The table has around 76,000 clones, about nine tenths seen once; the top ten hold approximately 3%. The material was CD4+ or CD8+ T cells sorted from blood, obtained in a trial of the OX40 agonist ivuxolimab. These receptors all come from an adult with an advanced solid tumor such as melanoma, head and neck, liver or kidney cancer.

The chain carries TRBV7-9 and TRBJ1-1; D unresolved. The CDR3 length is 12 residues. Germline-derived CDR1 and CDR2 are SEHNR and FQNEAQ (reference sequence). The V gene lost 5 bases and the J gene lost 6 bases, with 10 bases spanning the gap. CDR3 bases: TGTGCCAGCAGCCCCTCAGGTTCTGAAGCTTTCTTT. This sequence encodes CASSPSGSEAFF.

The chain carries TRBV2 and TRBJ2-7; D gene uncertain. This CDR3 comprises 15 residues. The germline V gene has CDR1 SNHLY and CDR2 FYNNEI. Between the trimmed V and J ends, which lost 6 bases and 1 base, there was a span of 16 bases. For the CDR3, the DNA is TGTGCCAGCAGCTGGTCAAGGACGGATTCCTACGAGCAGTACTTC. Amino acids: CASSWSRTDSYEQYF.

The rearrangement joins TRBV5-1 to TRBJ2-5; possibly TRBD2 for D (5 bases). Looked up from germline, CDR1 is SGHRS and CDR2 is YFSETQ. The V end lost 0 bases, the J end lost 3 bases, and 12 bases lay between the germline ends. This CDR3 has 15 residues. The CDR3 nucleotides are TGCGCCAGCAGCTTGGTCCAAACTAGAAAAGAGACCCAGTACTTC. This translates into CASSLVQTRKETQYF. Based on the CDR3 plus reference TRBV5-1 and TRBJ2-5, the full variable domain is KAGVTQTPRYLIKTRGQQVTLSCSPISGHRSVSWYQQTPGQGLQFLFEYFSETQRNKGNFPGRFSGRQFSNSRSEMNVSTLELGDSALYLCASSLVQTRKETQYFGPGTRLLVL.

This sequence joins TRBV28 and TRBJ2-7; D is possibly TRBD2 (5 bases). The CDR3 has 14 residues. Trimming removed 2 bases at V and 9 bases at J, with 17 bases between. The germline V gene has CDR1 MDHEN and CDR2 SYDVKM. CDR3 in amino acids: CASSLGSLGVGQYF. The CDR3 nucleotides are TGTGCCAGCAGTTTAGGGAGCCTGGGCGTTGGGCAGTACTTC.

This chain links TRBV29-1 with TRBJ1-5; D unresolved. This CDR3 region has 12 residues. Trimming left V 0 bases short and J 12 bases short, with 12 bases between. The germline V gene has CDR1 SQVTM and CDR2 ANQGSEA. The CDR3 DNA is TGCAGCGTTGAAGATACCCGAGGAGGCCAGCATTTT. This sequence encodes CSVEDTRGGQHF.

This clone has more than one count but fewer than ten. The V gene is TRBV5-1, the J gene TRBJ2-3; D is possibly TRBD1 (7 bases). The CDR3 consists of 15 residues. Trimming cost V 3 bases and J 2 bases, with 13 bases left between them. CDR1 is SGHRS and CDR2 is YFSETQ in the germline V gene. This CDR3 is CASSSTGDSTDTQYF. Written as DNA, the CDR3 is TGCGCCAGCAGCTCCACAGGGGACTCCACAGATACGCAGTATTTT.

This chain's CDR3 is CASSTGRLGEKQYF. CDR3 DNA: TGTGCCAGCAGTACGGGACGCCTCGGAGAGAAGCAGTACTTC. The rearrangement uses TRBV27 and TRBJ2-7; D possibly uses TRBD1 or TRBD2 (5 bases each). Trimming took off 5 bases at V and 8 bases at J, with 19 bases between the two ends. This CDR3 has 14 residues. CDR1 MNHEY and CDR2 SMNVEV come from the germline V gene (reference sequence).

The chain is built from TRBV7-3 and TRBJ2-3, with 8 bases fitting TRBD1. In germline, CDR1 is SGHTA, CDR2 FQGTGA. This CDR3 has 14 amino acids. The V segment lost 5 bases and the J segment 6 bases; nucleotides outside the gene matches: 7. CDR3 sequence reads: CASSLGQGVDTQYF. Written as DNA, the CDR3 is TGTGCCAGCAGCCTAGGACAGGGTGTGGATACGCAGTATTTT.

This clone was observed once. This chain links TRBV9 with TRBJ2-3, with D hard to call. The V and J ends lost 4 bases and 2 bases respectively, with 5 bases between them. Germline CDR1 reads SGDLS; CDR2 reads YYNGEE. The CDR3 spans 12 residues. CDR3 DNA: TGTGCCAGCAGCACTCACACAGATACGCAGTATTTT. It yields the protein CASSTHTDTQYF.

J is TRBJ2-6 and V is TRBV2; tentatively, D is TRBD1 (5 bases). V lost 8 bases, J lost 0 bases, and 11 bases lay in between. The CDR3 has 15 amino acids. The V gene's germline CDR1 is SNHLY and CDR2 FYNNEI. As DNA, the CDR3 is TGTGCCAGCCGATGGGGCGCCTCTGGGGCCAACGTCCTGACTTTC. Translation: CASRWGASGANVLTF.

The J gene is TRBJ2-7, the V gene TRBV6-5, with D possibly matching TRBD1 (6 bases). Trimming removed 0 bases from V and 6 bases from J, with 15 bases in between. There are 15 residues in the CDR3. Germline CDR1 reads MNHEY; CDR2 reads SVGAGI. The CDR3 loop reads CASSYSFGRGSEQYF. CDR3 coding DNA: TGTGCCAGCAGTTACTCGTTCGGCAGGGGAAGCGAGCAGTACTTC.

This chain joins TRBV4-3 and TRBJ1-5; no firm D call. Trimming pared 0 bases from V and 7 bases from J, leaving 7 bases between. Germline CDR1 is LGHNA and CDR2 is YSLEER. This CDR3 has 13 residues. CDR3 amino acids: CASSQDAGQPQHF. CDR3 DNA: TGCGCCAGCAGCCAAGATGCGGGGCAGCCCCAGCATTTT.

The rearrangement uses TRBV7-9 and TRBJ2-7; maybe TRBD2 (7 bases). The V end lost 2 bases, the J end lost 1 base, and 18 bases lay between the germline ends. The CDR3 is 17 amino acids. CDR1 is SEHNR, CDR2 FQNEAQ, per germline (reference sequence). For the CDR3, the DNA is TGTGCCAGCAGCTTATTAGGGCGGGGGCGGCCATCCTACGAGCAGTACTTC. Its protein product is CASSLLGRGRPSYEQYF.

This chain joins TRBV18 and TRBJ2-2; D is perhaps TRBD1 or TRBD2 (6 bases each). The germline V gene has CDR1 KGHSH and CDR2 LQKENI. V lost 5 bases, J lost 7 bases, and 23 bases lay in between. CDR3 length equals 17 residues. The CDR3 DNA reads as TGTGCCAGCTCAGCCCAGGGGCCCCCCGGCGGGGTCGGGGAGCTGTTTTTT. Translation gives CASSAQGPPGGVGELFF.

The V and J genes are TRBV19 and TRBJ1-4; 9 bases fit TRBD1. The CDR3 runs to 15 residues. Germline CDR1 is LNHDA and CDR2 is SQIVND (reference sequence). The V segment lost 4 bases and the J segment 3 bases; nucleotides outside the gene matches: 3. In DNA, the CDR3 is TGTGCCAGTAGTACCGGGGACAGGGCTAATGAAAAACTGTTTTTT. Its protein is CASSTGDRANEKLFF.

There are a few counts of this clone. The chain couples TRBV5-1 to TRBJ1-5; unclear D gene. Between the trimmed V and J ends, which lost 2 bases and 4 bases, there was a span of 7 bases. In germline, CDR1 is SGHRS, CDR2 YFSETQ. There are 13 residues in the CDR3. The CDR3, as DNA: TGCGCCAGCAGCTTTTCAGAAAATCAGCCCCAGCATTTT. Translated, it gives CASSFSENQPQHF.

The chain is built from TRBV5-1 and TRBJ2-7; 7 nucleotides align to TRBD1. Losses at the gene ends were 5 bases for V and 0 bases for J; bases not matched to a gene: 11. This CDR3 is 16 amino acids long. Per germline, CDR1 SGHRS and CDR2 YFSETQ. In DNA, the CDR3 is TGCGCCAGCAGACGTGGGGCAGGGACAGACTCCTACGAGCAGTACTTC. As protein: CASRRGAGTDSYEQYF.

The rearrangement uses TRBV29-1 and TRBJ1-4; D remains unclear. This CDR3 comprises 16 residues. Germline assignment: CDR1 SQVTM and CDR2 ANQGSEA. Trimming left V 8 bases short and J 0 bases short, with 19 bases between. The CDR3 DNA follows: TGCAGCATCGCGCGGGGAGGAGATGCAACTAATGAAAAACTGTTTTTT. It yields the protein CSIARGGDATNEKLFF.

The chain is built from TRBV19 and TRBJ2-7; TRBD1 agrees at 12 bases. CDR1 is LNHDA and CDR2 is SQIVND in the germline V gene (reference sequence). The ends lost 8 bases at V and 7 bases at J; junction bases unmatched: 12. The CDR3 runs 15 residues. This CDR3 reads CASANSGDRGLEQYF. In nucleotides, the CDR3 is TGTGCCAGTGCCAATTCCGGGGACAGGGGGCTTGAGCAGTACTTC.

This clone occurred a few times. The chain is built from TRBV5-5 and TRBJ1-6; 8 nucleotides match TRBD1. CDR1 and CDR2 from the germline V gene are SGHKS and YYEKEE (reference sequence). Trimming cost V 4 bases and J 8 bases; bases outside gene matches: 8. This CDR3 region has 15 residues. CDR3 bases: TGTGCCAGCAGCGGGGCCACAGGGGGGTATTCACCCCTCCACTTT. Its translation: CASSGATGGYSPLHF.

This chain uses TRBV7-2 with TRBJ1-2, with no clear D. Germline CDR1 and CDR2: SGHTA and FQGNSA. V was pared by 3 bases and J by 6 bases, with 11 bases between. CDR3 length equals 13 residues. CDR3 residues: CASSLKSTHGYTF. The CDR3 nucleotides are TGTGCCAGCAGCTTGAAGAGTACCCATGGCTACACCTTC.

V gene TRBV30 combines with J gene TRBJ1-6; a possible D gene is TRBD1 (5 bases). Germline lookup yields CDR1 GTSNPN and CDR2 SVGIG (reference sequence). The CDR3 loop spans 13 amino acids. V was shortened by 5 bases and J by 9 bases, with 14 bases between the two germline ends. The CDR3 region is CAWDSSRGSPLHF. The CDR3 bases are TGTGCCTGGGACAGCTCCCGGGGTTCACCCCTCCACTTT.